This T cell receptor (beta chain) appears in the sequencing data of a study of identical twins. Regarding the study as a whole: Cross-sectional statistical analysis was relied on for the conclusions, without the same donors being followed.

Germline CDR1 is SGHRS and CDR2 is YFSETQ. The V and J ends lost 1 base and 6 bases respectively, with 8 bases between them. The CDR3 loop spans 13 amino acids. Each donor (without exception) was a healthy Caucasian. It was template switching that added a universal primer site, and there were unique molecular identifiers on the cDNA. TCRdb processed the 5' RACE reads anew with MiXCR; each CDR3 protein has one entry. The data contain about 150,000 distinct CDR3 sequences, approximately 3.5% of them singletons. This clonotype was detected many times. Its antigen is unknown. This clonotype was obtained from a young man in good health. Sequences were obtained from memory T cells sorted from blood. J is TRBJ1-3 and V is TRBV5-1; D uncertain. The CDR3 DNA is TGCGCCAGCAGCTTGAATGACGAAAACACCATATATTTT. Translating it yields CASSLNDENTIYF.